These 26 T cell receptor beta chains were all obtained from the same sample, sequenced in a study of T cells expressing NK-cell markers. For each CDR3 protein, TCRdb gives one entry from its re-call of the 5' RACE reads, without DNA. This table lists roughly 450,000 distinct CDR3 sequences. The sample was blood T cells: a sorted CD56 or NKG2C T cell subset, CD4+ or CD8+ T cells, or bulk PBMC T cells (not recorded which). These receptors came from a woman between 45 and 65 years old in good health.

This chain connects TRBV5-1 to TRBJ2-1. The CDR3 runs 15 residues. The germline V gene has CDR1 SGHRS and CDR2 YFSETQ. The CDR3 here is CASSSPINSYNEQFF.

This sequence joins TRBV5-1 and TRBJ2-7; TCRdb designates TRBD2, a call that cannot be tested without DNA. The germline V gene encodes CDR1 SGHRS and CDR2 YFSETQ. The CDR3 covers 14 residues. CDR3 in amino acids: CASRVQGTSNEQYF.

This chain connects TRBV29-1 to TRBJ2-1; the D call of TRBD2 rests on TCRdb alone, since no DNA is present to check it. This CDR3 spans 15 amino acids. Germline V gives CDR1 SQVTM, CDR2 ANQGSEA. The CDR3 loop reads CSVHDSSGGYNEQFF.

The V call is TRBV14, the J call TRBJ2-5. The germline CDR1 and CDR2 sequences are SGHDN and FVKESK. This CDR3 has 11 amino acids. The CDR3 protein is CASSQVQTQYF.

The genes are TRBV2 and TRBJ2-2; TCRdb picks TRBD2, but there is no DNA to check that call. The CDR3 loop spans 16 amino acids. Germline assignment: CDR1 SNHLY and CDR2 FYNNEI. The chain's CDR3 is CASSELAGYQIAELFF.

The J gene is TRBJ2-1, the V gene TRBV9. Germline V CDR1 and CDR2: SGDLS, YYNGEE. The CDR3 covers 13 residues. CDR3 protein: CASSVLDYNEQFF.

This rearrangement joins TRBV24-1 to TRBJ1-2; lacking DNA, the TRBD1 call made by TCRdb goes unchecked. The CDR3 is made up of 17 amino acids. CDR1 and CDR2 from the germline V gene are KGHDR and SFDVKD. The CDR3 region is CATSDSPGTSTFYGYTF.

The CDR3 loop reads CASKIGGTSYDGYTF. The chain recombines TRBV5-5 with TRBJ1-2; the TCRdb D gene call, TRBD1, has no DNA to confirm it. The CDR3 is made up of 15 amino acids. Germline CDR1 is SGHKS and CDR2 is YYEKEE (reference sequence).

The chain combines TRBV6-1 with TRBJ2-5; the D call from TCRdb, TRBD1, cannot be confirmed without DNA. Per the germline V gene, CDR1 is MNHNS and CDR2 is SASEGT. The CDR3 spans 14 residues. CDR3 region: CASSEGPVGETQYF.

The chain is built from TRBV5-1 and TRBJ1-2; absent DNA, TCRdb's TRBD1 call cannot be checked. The CDR3 length is 14 residues. Germline CDR1 is SGHRS and CDR2 is YFSETQ. The CDR3 loop reads CASSPTGTLYGYTF.

The rearrangement links TRBV5-1 to TRBJ2-1; TCRdb returns TRBD2, unconfirmable since there is no DNA. This CDR3 spans 14 amino acids. Germline V lookup: CDR1 SGHRS, CDR2 YFSETQ. CDR3 residues: CASRPAEGLNEQFF. Full variable domain (missing parts from reference TRBV5-1 and TRBJ2-1): KAGVTQTPRYLIKTRGQQVTLSCSPISGHRSVSWYQQTPGQGLQFLFEYFSETQRNKGNFPGRFSGRQFSNSRSEMNVSTLELGDSALYLCASRPAEGLNEQFFGPGTRLTVL.

This chain uses TRBV30 with TRBJ2-3; TCRdb's assignment of TRBD1 cannot be checked, as there is no DNA. Germline values: CDR1 GTSNPN, CDR2 SVGIG (reference sequence). This CDR3 is 17 amino acids long. The CDR3 reads CAWSVLGERSSTDTQYF.

The chain is built from TRBV9 and TRBJ1-3; the D call from TCRdb, TRBD1, cannot be confirmed without DNA. The V gene's germline CDR1 is SGDLS and CDR2 YYNGEE. This CDR3 comprises 13 residues. This chain's CDR3 is CASGESQGDTIYF.

V usage is TRBV20-1 and J usage is TRBJ2-4; TCRdb's D gene call, TRBD2, goes unchecked for lack of DNA. The CDR3 is made up of 15 amino acids. CDR1 DFQATT and CDR2 SNEGSKA come from the germline V gene (reference sequence). CDR3 in amino acids: CSADGERADKNIQYF.

The V call is TRBV5-1, the J call TRBJ2-5. The length of the CDR3 is 15 residues. Germline CDR1 is SGHRS and CDR2 is YFSETQ. The CDR3 protein is CASSLEDVGQETQYF.

The chain combines TRBV3-1 with TRBJ2-7; the D call of TRBD2 rests on TCRdb alone, since no DNA is present to check it. CDR1 and CDR2 from the germline V gene are LGHDT and YNNKEL (reference sequence). This CDR3 region has 19 residues. CDR3 loop: CASSQDRYPSGRAGYEQYF.

This chain joins TRBV24-1 and TRBJ2-1; there is no DNA to check the TCRdb D call of TRBD2. Germline CDR1 is KGHDR and CDR2 is SFDVKD. The CDR3 totals 14 residues. This chain's CDR3 is CATSGGGSINEQFF.

The chain joins TRBV12-3 or TRBV12-4 to TRBJ2-3; TCRdb reports TRBD1, a call that lacks DNA to check it against. This CDR3 spans 16 amino acids. CDR3 amino acids: CASSLAGTGHTDTQYF.

The chain uses TRBV28 and TRBJ2-1. CDR1 and CDR2 from the germline V gene are MDHEN and SYDVKM. The CDR3 length is 14 residues. The CDR3 is CASSFDDSYNEQFF.

The chain employs TRBV18 and TRBJ1-5; TCRdb selects TRBD1, and the lack of DNA leaves this call unchecked. The germline gives CDR1 KGHSH, CDR2 LQKENI. This CDR3 comprises 17 residues. CDR3 region: CASSPIAGGDRRQPQHF.

The V call is TRBV11-3, the J call TRBJ1-1. Germline CDR1 is SGHNT and CDR2 is YENEEA. The CDR3 loop spans 15 amino acids. The CDR3 loop reads CASSLSGQGGTEAFF.

This CDR3 reads CASSAMTSGVLYEQYF. The chain combines TRBV5-1 with TRBJ2-7; checking the TCRdb D call of TRBD2 is not possible without DNA. The CDR3 is 16 amino acids. Germline values: CDR1 SGHRS, CDR2 YFSETQ.

The chain uses TRBV12-3 or TRBV12-4 and TRBJ2-7; the TCRdb D gene call, TRBD2, has no DNA to confirm it. This CDR3 comprises 15 residues. CDR3 region: CASSRGLAGAYEQYF.

This CDR3 is CASSSLTGWEQFF. This chain joins TRBV19 and TRBJ2-1; checking the TCRdb D call of TRBD1 is not possible without DNA. CDR1 and CDR2 (germline): LNHDA, SQIVND (reference sequence). CDR3 length equals 13 residues.

The genes are TRBV12-3 or TRBV12-4 and TRBJ2-2; TCRdb selects TRBD1, and the lack of DNA leaves this call unchecked. The CDR3 has 15 amino acids. The CDR3 sequence: CASSSRGLVSGELFF.

The chain is built from TRBV20-1 and TRBJ2-3; without DNA, the TCRdb call of TRBD2 cannot be checked. The V gene's germline CDR1 is DFQATT and CDR2 SNEGSKA (reference sequence). This CDR3 has 16 residues. This chain's CDR3 is CSASRTSGRDPDTQYF.